Listed below are T cell receptor beta chains from one sample, sequenced in a study of blood T cell repertoires in COVID-19. Produced via immunoSEQ multiplex PCR; TCRdb's table is partial and in-frame only. The table lists hundreds of thousands of clones, about 86% of them singletons. Specimen: PBMCs or T cells enriched from blood (not recorded which). The receptors originated from a man aged 25 to 40 with acute COVID-19. CDR3s include the opening cysteine and the closing phenylalanine or tryptophan. The order of the fields is D gene, J gene, clone size, V gene, CDR3 protein, CDR3 DNA. A D gene is named only where the DNA matches it firmly. The size entry is marked missing in some rows and otherwise reads once, few, many or a size class.

d_gene: -; j_gene: TRBJ1-2; abundance: -; v_gene: TRBV24-1; CDR3aa: CATSVERYGYTF; CDR3nt: TGTGCCACCAGTGTCGAGCGCTATGGCTACACCTTC
d_gene: -; j_gene: TRBJ2-2; abundance: -; v_gene: TRBV5-6; CDR3aa: CASSLPSTGELFF; CDR3nt: TGTGCCAGCAGCTTGCCTAGTACCGGGGAGCTGTTTTTT
d_gene: -; j_gene: TRBJ1-5; abundance: -; v_gene: TRBV7-9; CDR3aa: CASSSWTEGQPQHF; CDR3nt: TGTGCCAGCAGCTCCTGGACAGAGGGGCAGCCCCAGCATTTT
d_gene: -; j_gene: TRBJ2-1; abundance: once; v_gene: TRBV3-1/TRBV3-2; CDR3aa: CASSQALARNNEQFF; CDR3nt: TGTGCCAGCAGCCAAGCACTAGCTCGTAACAATGAGCAGTTCTTC
d_gene: -; j_gene: TRBJ1-5; abundance: -; v_gene: TRBV19; CDR3aa: CASTPRGENQPQHF; CDR3nt: TGTGCCAGCACACCCCGCGGGGAGAATCAGCCCCAGCATTTT
d_gene: -; j_gene: TRBJ1-1; abundance: -; v_gene: TRBV11-2; CDR3aa: CASSLATDTEAFF; CDR3nt: TGTGCCAGCAGCTTAGCGACTGACACTGAAGCTTTCTTT
d_gene: -; j_gene: TRBJ1-6; abundance: -; v_gene: TRBV5-1; CDR3aa: CASSLAGHSNSPLHF; CDR3nt: TGTGCCAGCAGCTTGGCAGGGCATTCAAATTCACCCCTCCACTTT
d_gene: TRBD1; j_gene: TRBJ1-2; abundance: -; v_gene: TRBV6-5; CDR3aa: CASSYSGVTGDSGYTF; CDR3nt: TGTGCCAGCAGTTACTCCGGGGTGACAGGGGACTCTGGCTACACCTTC
d_gene: -; j_gene: TRBJ1-5; abundance: -; v_gene: TRBV7-3; CDR3aa: CASSSRGGDQPQHF; CDR3nt: TGTGCCAGCAGCTCCAGGGGCGGCGATCAGCCCCAGCATTTT
d_gene: -; j_gene: TRBJ1-4; abundance: once; v_gene: TRBV11-2; CDR3aa: CASSKKLIPSNSNEKLFF; CDR3nt: TGTGCCAGCAGCAAGAAGTTAATCCCCTCGAACTCTAATGAAAAACTGTTTTTT
d_gene: TRBD2; j_gene: TRBJ2-2; abundance: -; v_gene: TRBV19; CDR3aa: CASSIVSGRAGELFF; CDR3nt: TGTGCCAGTAGTATAGTCAGCGGGAGGGCTGGGGAGCTGTTTTTT
d_gene: TRBD1; j_gene: TRBJ1-6; abundance: -; v_gene: TRBV6-1; CDR3aa: CASSEGGQGSSPLHF; CDR3nt: TGTGCCAGCAGTGAAGGGGGACAGGGAAGTTCACCCCTCCACTTT
d_gene: TRBD1; j_gene: TRBJ2-1; abundance: -; v_gene: TRBV12-3/TRBV12-4; CDR3aa: CASSGQGSNEQFF; CDR3nt: TGTGCCAGCAGCGGACAGGGGTCCAATGAGCAGTTCTTC
d_gene: TRBD1; j_gene: TRBJ2-1; abundance: -; v_gene: TRBV15; CDR3aa: CATSRARPGTGNKNEQFF; CDR3nt: TGTGCCACCAGCAGGGCCCGCCCGGGGACAGGGAATAAGAATGAGCAGTTCTTC
d_gene: TRBD1; j_gene: TRBJ1-1; abundance: -; v_gene: TRBV5-1; CDR3aa: CASSVTGTHTEAFF; CDR3nt: TGCGCCAGCAGCGTGACAGGGACGCACACTGAAGCTTTCTTT
d_gene: TRBD1; j_gene: TRBJ2-4; abundance: -; v_gene: TRBV6-1; CDR3aa: CASSEGQGNIQYF; CDR3nt: TGTGCCAGCAGTGAAGGACAGGGGAACATTCAGTACTTC
d_gene: -; j_gene: TRBJ2-1; abundance: -; v_gene: TRBV5-4; CDR3aa: CASSFGRGEQFF; CDR3nt: TGTGCCAGCAGTTTTGGCAGGGGTGAGCAGTTCTTC
d_gene: TRBD1; j_gene: TRBJ1-2; abundance: -; v_gene: TRBV19; CDR3aa: CASSIATGAGQGYGYTF; CDR3nt: TGTGCCAGTAGTATAGCCACAGGGGCAGGACAGGGCTATGGCTACACCTTC
d_gene: TRBD1; j_gene: TRBJ2-2; abundance: many; v_gene: TRBV6-2/TRBV6-3; CDR3aa: CASSQGEAGELFF; CDR3nt: TGTGCCAGCAGTCAGGGGGAAGCCGGGGAGCTGTTTTTT
d_gene: TRBD2; j_gene: TRBJ2-2; abundance: -; v_gene: TRBV7-9; CDR3aa: CASSPGGRDTGELFF; CDR3nt: TGTGCCAGCAGCCCGGGGGGGCGTGACACCGGGGAGCTGTTTTTT
d_gene: TRBD1; j_gene: TRBJ1-2; abundance: -; v_gene: TRBV15; CDR3aa: CATSRVGGQGLDGYTF; CDR3nt: TGTGCCACCAGCAGAGTGGGAGGACAGGGGTTAGATGGCTACACCTTC
d_gene: -; j_gene: TRBJ1-2; abundance: -; v_gene: TRBV11-1; CDR3aa: CASSLQDSGNYGYTF; CDR3nt: TGTGCCAGCAGCTTACAGGACAGCGGCAACTATGGCTACACCTTC
d_gene: -; j_gene: TRBJ2-2; abundance: -; v_gene: TRBV9; CDR3aa: CASSPDLNTGELFF; CDR3nt: TGTGCCAGCAGCCCTGACTTAAACACCGGGGAGCTGTTTTTT
d_gene: -; j_gene: TRBJ1-4; abundance: -; v_gene: TRBV11-2; CDR3aa: CASSLGGETNEKLFF; CDR3nt: TGTGCCAGCAGCTTAGGAGGAGAAACTAATGAAAAACTGTTTTTT